This T cell receptor beta chain was recovered during a study of blood T cell repertoires in COVID-19. As for the study in general: Whether acute or convalescent, the COVID-19 samples came from the United States, Italy and Spain. From T cells, B-cell-depleted T cells, or PBMCs came the material, which was cDNA or gDNA.

This clone was recorded only once. The CDR3 totals 14 residues. Germline V gene lookup returns CDR1 SGHRS and CDR2 YFSETQ. Germline trimming cut 2 bases from V and 7 bases from J; bases unmatched to any gene: 6. In the authors' workflow: Researchers report that nucleated cell counts were estimated from reference gene primer amplification. Only in-frame clones appear in the TCRdb table, and some are missing; sequencing was by immunoSEQ multiplex PCR. V, J and clone size reflect that table, while D and trimming were determined from the DNA. Here the sample spans 150,000 to 200,000 clones, 70% to 90% being singletons.

The sample was peripheral blood. The V gene is TRBV5-1, the J gene TRBJ1-2, with TRBD1 identical over 9 bases. This TCR derives from a woman between 65 and 79 years old with acute or convalescent COVID-19. The CDR3 DNA sequence: TGCGCCAGCAGCTTAGAGGGACAGGGTGGTGGCTACACCTTC. This gives the protein CASSLEGQGGGYTF.